The 24 T cell receptor beta chains presented below share a single source sample, sequenced in a study of PD-1 blockade in classical Hodgkin lymphoma. All patients experienced relapse after autologous stem cell transplantation, and brentuximab vedotin exposure was variable. Sequencing used immunoSEQ multiplex PCR; TCRdb keeps in-frame clones, though not all of them. This table holds over 20,000 clones, around 86% found once. This specimen was peripheral blood mononuclear cells (PBMCs), taken at baseline. The receptors derive from a human donor with classical Hodgkin lymphoma.

The rearrangement uses TRBV7-9 and TRBJ1-4; D uncertain. Germline V lookup: CDR1 SEHNR, CDR2 FQNEAQ (reference sequence). This CDR3 has 14 residues. Trimming cost V 1 base and J 11 bases, with 14 bases left between them. The CDR3 DNA reads as TGTGCCAGCAGCTTAGAAGGAGTCTCCGGGAAACTGTTTTTT. It yields the protein CASSLEGVSGKLFF.

The rearrangement joins TRBV5-1 to TRBJ1-4; D uncertain. The CDR3 is made up of 16 amino acids. Germline-derived CDR1 and CDR2 are SGHRS and YFSETQ. Trimming cost V 1 base and J 0 bases, with 10 bases left between them. The CDR3 here is CASSLTLGSTNEKLFF. As DNA, the CDR3 is TGCGCCAGCAGCTTGACCTTGGGGTCAACTAATGAAAAACTGTTTTTT.

The chain has TRBV5-4 and TRBJ2-1; 9 bases are shared with TRBD1. Germline V gene data show CDR1 as SGHNT and CDR2 as YYREEE (reference sequence). V was clipped by 3 bases and J by 6 bases; unmatched bases: 7. The CDR3 is 15 amino acids. The CDR3 loop is CASSSLGTGINEQFF. The CDR3 DNA reads as TGTGCCAGCAGCTCCCTCGGGACAGGGATCAATGAGCAGTTCTTC.

V and J are TRBV4-1 and TRBJ2-6; 7 bases fit TRBD1. This CDR3 spans 17 amino acids. V lost 7 bases, J lost 3 bases, and 12 bases stayed unmatched. Looked up from germline, CDR1 is MGHRA and CDR2 is YSYEKL. DNA for the CDR3: TGCGCCAGCACCGCCGGGACAGCGGTAGTTGGGGCCAACGTCCTGACTTTC. This gives the protein CASTAGTAVVGANVLTF.

The rearrangement links TRBV6-5 to TRBJ1-3, with D tentatively TRBD1 (6 bases). Germline values: CDR1 MNHEY, CDR2 SVGAGI. The V end lost 9 bases, the J end lost 0 bases, and 15 bases lay between the germline ends. The CDR3 runs 15 residues. CDR3 in amino acids: CASWSGQISGNTIYF. CDR3 nucleotides: TGTGCCAGTTGGTCGGGACAAATCTCTGGAAACACCATATATTTT.

J is TRBJ2-7 and V is TRBV9; no clear D. V shed 2 bases and J shed 5 bases, with 11 bases lying between them. The CDR3 loop spans 13 amino acids. Germline loops: CDR1 SGDLS, CDR2 YYNGEE. The CDR3 loop reads CASSVGSRNEQYF. In DNA form, the CDR3 reads TGTGCCAGCAGCGTCGGCTCCCGGAACGAGCAGTACTTC.

The chain combines TRBV25-1 with TRBJ1-1; weak D call: TRBD1 (5 bases). With 4 bases removed from V and 0 bases from J, the gap between germline ends came to 9 bases. The CDR3 length is 14 residues. The germline CDR1 and CDR2 sequences are MGHDK and SYGVNS. The CDR3: CASSVQGLNTEAFF. CDR3 in DNA: TGTGCCAGCAGTGTTCAGGGATTGAACACTGAAGCTTTCTTT. Looking up the rest from reference TRBV25-1 and TRBJ1-1 gives the full variable domain: EADIYQTPRYLVIGTGKKITLECSQTMGHDKMYWYQQDPGMELHLIHYSYGVNSTEKGDLSSESTVSRIRTEHFPLTLESARPSHTSQYLCASSVQGLNTEAFFGQGTRLTVV.

This clone was seen a handful of times. The chain joins TRBV18 to TRBJ2-6; a possible D gene is TRBD1 (8 bases). CDR3 length: 16 amino acids. Per the germline V gene, CDR1 is KGHSH and CDR2 is LQKENI. V shed 6 bases and J shed 2 bases, with 14 bases lying between them. The CDR3 DNA follows: TGTGCCAGCTCGGAACAGGGGGGGGCTGGGGCCAACGTCCTGACTTTC. Its protein is CASSEQGGAGANVLTF.

The CDR3 loop is CASSYVAGAEAFF. CDR3 DNA: TGTGCCAGCAGTTACGTCGCCGGAGCTGAAGCTTTCTTT. The chain is built from TRBV6-6 and TRBJ1-1, with D uncertain. V gave up 2 bases and J gave up 6 bases, with 10 bases separating them. This CDR3 contains 13 residues. Germline V gene data show CDR1 as MNHNY and CDR2 as SVGAGI (reference sequence).

Concerning this clone itself: A junction end diverges from the germline sequence, so it may reflect a read error. Other DNA sequences within the sample encode an identical CDR3. The V call is TRBV5-1, the J call TRBJ1-5; TRBD1 matches at 9 bases. The length of the CDR3 is 14 residues. From germline, CDR1 is SGHRS and CDR2 YFSETQ. CDR3 in amino acids: CASSTGGVNQPQHF. The CDR3 coding sequence is TGCGCCAGCAGCACAGGGGGCGTTAATCAACCCCAGCATTTT.

The rearrangement joins TRBV5-1 to TRBJ2-1; TRBD2 matches at 9 bases. The CDR3 totals 14 residues. With V trimmed by 6 bases and J by 8 bases, 9 bases remained unmatched. The germline V gene has CDR1 SGHRS and CDR2 YFSETQ. CDR3 DNA sequence: TGCGCCAGCAATAAGGCGGGGGGGTCCCATGAGCAGTTCTTC. Translated: CASNKAGGSHEQFF.

The V gene is TRBV2, the J gene TRBJ1-2, with D perhaps TRBD1 (6 bases). The CDR3 is made up of 13 amino acids. CDR1 and CDR2 from the germline V gene are SNHLY and FYNNEI. V gave up 4 bases and J gave up 5 bases, with 11 bases separating them. The CDR3 DNA follows: TGTGCCAGCAGTGCCACAGGGATGTATGGCTACACCTTC. Translation: CASSATGMYGYTF. Variable domain in full (rest from reference TRBV2 and TRBJ1-2): EPEVTQTPSHQVTQMGQEVILRCVPISNHLYFYWYRQILGQKVEFLVSFYNNEISEKSEIFDDQFSVERPDGSNFTLKIRSTKLEDSAMYFCASSATGMYGYTFGSGTRLTVV.

The chain joins TRBV6-4 to TRBJ2-3; 7 bases fit TRBD1. CDR1 and CDR2 (germline): MRHNA, SNTAGT. The V segment lost 8 bases and the J segment 6 bases; nucleotides outside the gene matches: 14. This CDR3 has 15 residues. Here the CDR3 reads CASSRQGRSRDTQYF. In DNA, the CDR3 is TGTGCCAGCTCGCGACAGGGAAGGAGTAGGGATACGCAGTATTTT.

The chain joins TRBV5-8 to TRBJ1-5, with D tentatively TRBD1 (5 bases). Germline V gives CDR1 SGHTS, CDR2 YDEGEE. V was trimmed by 0 bases and J by 2 bases, leaving 15 bases between them. The CDR3 covers 17 residues. The CDR3, as DNA: TGTGCCAGCAGCTTGGAGGCAGGGTTATTTGGCAATCAGCCCCAGCATTTT. It encodes CASSLEAGLFGNQPQHF.

The rearrangement uses TRBV23-1 and TRBJ2-7, with a weak D call TRBD1 (5 bases). TRBV23-1 is flagged as an ORF with uncertain function. The ends were cut back, 3 bases at V and 4 bases at J, with 19 bases in the middle. The CDR3 is 16 amino acids. For the CDR3, the DNA is TGCGCCAGCAGTCACCTAAAGAGGCAGGGAAAGTACGAGCAGTACTTC. It codes for CASSHLKRQGKYEQYF.

This clone is a singleton in its sample. The gene calls are TRBV7-9 and TRBJ2-2; 7 bases line up with TRBD1. Per the germline V gene, CDR1 is SEHNR and CDR2 is FQNEAQ (reference sequence). V lost 5 bases, J lost 1 base, and 4 bases stayed unmatched. This CDR3 has 15 residues. This CDR3 is CASSRRTGNTGELFF. As DNA, the CDR3 is TGTGCCAGCAGCCGCAGGACAGGGAACACCGGGGAGCTGTTTTTT.

The table lists this clone with a few counts. The V and J genes are TRBV7-3 and TRBJ2-2; D is unclear. Germline loops: CDR1 SGHTA, CDR2 FQGTGA. V lost 4 bases and J lost 6, with 12 bases in between. CDR3 length equals 14 residues. This CDR3 reads CASSSLSSAGELFF. In DNA form, the CDR3 reads TGTGCCAGCAGCTCACTTTCGAGTGCCGGGGAGCTGTTTTTT.

The chain recombines TRBV25-1 with TRBJ1-2; 9 bases fit TRBD1. The junction had 10 bases not matched to a gene; V was cut back by 3 bases and J by 8 bases. The length of the CDR3 is 15 residues. From germline, CDR1 is MGHDK and CDR2 SYGVNS. The CDR3 loop reads CASSDSGTGLGGYTF. In nucleotides, the CDR3 is TGTGCCAGCAGTGACTCCGGGACAGGGCTCGGGGGCTACACCTTC.

V and J are TRBV7-9 and TRBJ1-3; D is possibly TRBD1 (5 bases). From germline, CDR1 is SEHNR and CDR2 FQNEAQ (reference sequence). This CDR3 comprises 13 residues. The germline V and J ends were trimmed by 2 bases and 7 bases, with 9 bases remaining between them. CDR3 DNA: TGTGCCAGCAGCTTACAGGGTACGAACACCATATATTTT. Amino acids: CASSLQGTNTIYF.

The chain carries TRBV7-2 and TRBJ2-7; TRBD1 matches 8 bases. Germline loops: CDR1 SGHTA, CDR2 FQGNSA. CDR3 size: 14 residues. J lost 7 bases, V lost 5 bases, and 10 bases had no gene match. The CDR3 nucleotides are TGTGCCAGCAGCCAGGACAGGGCGACTAGGGAGCAGTACTTC. Protein: CASSQDRATREQYF.

The V gene is TRBV6-6, the J gene TRBJ1-1; possible D gene TRBD1, 6 bases. Trimming took 6 bases from V and 0 from J, leaving 14 bases between them. This CDR3 is 15 amino acids long. Germline CDR1 is MNHNY and CDR2 is SVGAGI (reference sequence). In DNA form, the CDR3 reads TGTGCCAGCAGAGAGACAGGAGCCATGAACACTGAAGCTTTCTTT. It specifies CASRETGAMNTEAFF.

This chain uses TRBV4-1 with TRBJ2-2; 9 positions agree with TRBD1. Germline values: CDR1 MGHRA, CDR2 YSYEKL. The junction had 2 bases not matched to a gene; V was cut back by 0 bases and J by 3 bases. This CDR3 is 16 amino acids long. CDR3 in DNA: TGCGCCAGCAGCCAAGAACGGACAGGGGACACCGGGGAGCTGTTTTTT. It codes for CASSQERTGDTGELFF.

This clone was found a few times. This chain uses TRBV4-1 with TRBJ1-1; D uncertain. From germline, CDR1 is MGHRA and CDR2 YSYEKL. The CDR3 has 13 residues. Trimming took off 3 bases at V and 0 bases at J, with 5 bases between the two ends. This CDR3 reads CASSQGVNTEAFF. In DNA form, the CDR3 reads TGCGCCAGCAGCCAGGGAGTGAACACTGAAGCTTTCTTT.

The chain carries TRBV10-3 and TRBJ2-2, with TRBD1 matching over 8 bases. After removal of 10 bases from V and 0 bases from J, the junction contained 10 bases not matched to a gene. The CDR3 loop spans 16 amino acids. Germline V lookup: CDR1 ENHRY, CDR2 SYGVKD. The DNA of the CDR3 is TGTGCCAGCGACAATAGGGGACAGGCGAACACCGGGGAGCTGTTTTTT. This gives the protein CASDNRGQANTGELFF.